Listed here are 29 T cell receptor beta chains from one sample, sequenced in a study of post-analysis software for immune sequencing data. Whole-study results and caveats: Higher frequency in patients than in controls was seen for roughly 5 TRBV segments, with TRBV5-6, TRBV5-1 and TRBV20-1 among them.

Which antigens these TCRs recognize remains unknown. Sequencing libraries made from TCR beta cDNA carried unique molecular identifiers. TCRdb re-called the PCR reads with MiXCR, one entry per CDR3 protein. The sample carries about 620,000 distinct CDR3 sequences, 44% recorded once. The material sequenced was blood. The origin of the receptors is a girl aged 10 to 17 with multiple sclerosis.

This clonotype was counted a single time. The V call is TRBV12-3 or TRBV12-4, the J call TRBJ2-1, with 7 bases that match TRBD2. The ends lost 1 base at V and 8 bases at J; junction bases unmatched: 11. The CDR3 is made up of 16 amino acids. CDR3 sequence (DNA): TGTGCCAGCAGTTTAGAAGGGCTGGCGGGAGTGTATGAGCAGTTCTTC. The encoded protein is CASSLEGLAGVYEQFF.

V is TRBV29-1 and J is TRBJ2-3; D uncertain. V was pared by 7 bases and J by 4 bases, with 12 bases between. Germline loops: CDR1 SQVTM, CDR2 ANQGSEA. This CDR3 region has 12 residues. CDR3 in DNA: TGCAGCGGAAGCAGCAGCGCAGATACGCAGTATTTT. Amino acids: CSGSSSADTQYF.

Only a few counts were recorded for this clonotype. The chain couples TRBV12-3 or TRBV12-4 to TRBJ2-1, with TRBD2 matching 7 bases. The ends lost 1 base at V and 0 bases at J; junction bases unmatched: 3. This CDR3 comprises 16 residues. CDR3 sequence: CASSLVRGSSYNEQFF. For the CDR3, the DNA is TGTGCCAGCAGTTTAGTACGCGGGAGCTCCTACAATGAGCAGTTCTTC.

The chain carries TRBV7-2 and TRBJ2-3, with 10 bases identical to TRBD2. CDR1 and CDR2 (germline): SGHTA, FQGNSA. The CDR3 covers 19 residues. The V segment lost 5 bases and the J segment 5 bases; nucleotides outside the gene matches: 19. The DNA for the CDR3 is TGTGCCAGCAGCCCCAGGGGGAGCGGGGGGGCCAGTGCTGAAGATACGCAGTATTTT. Encoded protein: CASSPRGSGGASAEDTQYF.

There are a few counts of this clonotype. V gene TRBV29-1 combines with J gene TRBJ2-1; D unclear. Between the trimmed V and J ends, which lost 6 bases and 10 bases, there was a span of 13 bases. CDR3 size: 11 residues. Germline CDR1 is SQVTM and CDR2 is ANQGSEA. CDR3: CSVASVAEQFF. CDR3 DNA: TGCAGCGTGGCCAGTGTTGCAGAGCAGTTCTTC.

This clonotype has a handful of counts. V is TRBV20-1 and J is TRBJ1-2; D not certain. The CDR3 has 15 amino acids. The germline V gene has CDR1 DFQATT and CDR2 SNEGSKA (reference sequence). Here the CDR3 DNA reads TGCGCTTCATTAACTCGGCAAGATCAGATCTATGGCTACACCTTC. The encoded protein is CASLTRQDQIYGYTF.

The chain employs TRBV7-2 and TRBJ2-3; 10 positions match TRBD2. The junction had 9 bases not matched to a gene; V was cut back by 5 bases and J by 1 base. Germline CDR1 and CDR2: SGHTA and FQGNSA. This CDR3 spans 17 amino acids. DNA of the CDR3: TGTGCCAGCAGCCTACGTTGGACTAGCGGCCGCACAGATACGCAGTATTTT. Translation gives CASSLRWTSGRTDTQYF.

This chain connects TRBV10-2 to TRBJ1-2, with a possible D match to TRBD1 (5 bases). V lost 7 bases and J lost 4, with 10 bases in between. The length of the CDR3 is 12 residues. Germline lookup yields CDR1 WSHSY and CDR2 SAAADI. The CDR3 protein is CASTRDAYGYTF. CDR3 sequence (DNA): TGCGCCAGCACACGGGACGCCTATGGCTACACCTTC.

V and J are TRBV12-3 or TRBV12-4 and TRBJ1-1; possibly TRBD1 for D (5 bases). This CDR3 is built from 11 residues. V lost 5 bases and J lost 8, with 9 bases in between. The CDR3 coding sequence is TGTGCCAGCAGTACCGGGGCCGAAGCTTTCTTT. Its translation is CASSTGAEAFF.

This chain links TRBV13 with TRBJ1-1; no clear D gene. The CDR3 loop spans 12 amino acids. From germline, CDR1 is PRHDT and CDR2 FYEKMQ (reference sequence). Deletions cut 6 bases from V and 1 base from J, with 6 bases between. The CDR3 here is CASRSGNTEAFF. The CDR3 DNA sequence: TGTGCCAGCAGGTCTGGGAACACTGAAGCTTTCTTT.

This chain links TRBV4-1 with TRBJ2-5; D perhaps matches TRBD1 (7 bases). Near its end, the DNA agrees better with TRBJ2-7, so the J call may be wrong. The CDR3 is made up of 15 amino acids. Germline V CDR1 and CDR2: MGHRA, YSYEKL. CDR3 in amino acids: CASSQKVGGGHEQYF. The CDR3 DNA follows: TGCGCCAGCAGCCAGAAGGTCGGAGGGGGCCACGAGCAGTACTTC.

This clonotype was recorded a few times. This chain connects TRBV4-1 to TRBJ2-1; 7 bases line up with TRBD2. This CDR3 is built from 16 residues. Per germline, CDR1 MGHRA and CDR2 YSYEKL. Losses at the gene ends were 0 bases for V and 3 bases for J; bases not matched to a gene: 5. Here the CDR3 reads CASSQDYSGVYNEQFF. In DNA, the CDR3 is TGCGCCAGCAGCCAAGATTACAGCGGGGTCTACAATGAGCAGTTCTTC.

A word on this clonotype: A read error may produce the germline difference seen at one junction end. The rearrangement uses TRBV7-6 and TRBJ2-7, with 11 bases matching TRBD1. Germline V gives CDR1 SGHVS, CDR2 FNYEAQ. The CDR3 is 13 amino acids. The CDR3 protein is CASQTGTGGEQYF. DNA for the CDR3: TGCGCCAGCCAGACCGGGACAGGGGGCGAGCAGTACTTC. Drawing the rest from reference TRBV7-6 and TRBJ2-7, the complete variable domain is GAGVSQSPRYKVTKRGQDVALRCDPISGHVSLYWYRQALGQGPEFLTYFNYEAQQDKSGLPNDRFSAERPEGSISTLTIQRTEQRDSAMYRCASQTGTGGEQYFGPGTRLTVT.

The V and J genes are TRBV4-2 and TRBJ2-4, with 9 bases that match TRBD1. The length of the CDR3 is 21 residues. The V segment lost 2 bases and the J segment 0 bases; nucleotides outside the gene matches: 17. CDR1 LGHNA and CDR2 YNFKEQ come from the germline V gene. CDR3 in DNA: TGTGCCAGCAGCCAATCCGCCGGGACAGGGTATCCCATTGGAGCCAAAAACATTCAGTACTTC. Its protein product is CASSQSAGTGYPIGAKNIQYF.

A few counts support this clonotype. This chain joins TRBV3-1 and TRBJ2-1; 9 nucleotides match TRBD2. This CDR3 spans 16 amino acids. Germline values: CDR1 LGHDT, CDR2 YNNKEL (reference sequence). V shed 3 bases and J 3 bases; nucleotides not matched to a gene: 6. The CDR3 loop is CASSQPGLAVYNEQFF. In DNA form, the CDR3 reads TGTGCCAGCAGCCAGCCGGGACTAGCAGTCTACAATGAGCAGTTCTTC.

The chain uses TRBV10-3 and TRBJ1-4; D is perhaps TRBD1 (5 bases). CDR1 is ENHRY, CDR2 SYGVKD, per germline. This CDR3 has 15 residues. The ends were cut back, 0 bases at V and 8 bases at J, with 13 bases in the middle. CDR3 sequence reads: CAISESGTGGEKLFF. The CDR3 nucleotides are TGTGCCATCAGTGAGTCGGGAACAGGAGGGGAAAAACTGTTTTTT.

This clonotype was detected a few times. V usage is TRBV12-3 or TRBV12-4 and J usage is TRBJ2-7; 10 bases line up with TRBD2. Unmatched junction bases numbered 14, after V lost 6 bases and J lost 6 bases. The CDR3 is made up of 16 amino acids. The CDR3 DNA sequence: TGTGCCAGCAGGTCAACTATAGCGGGAGGAATAGGCGAGCAGTACTTC. This gives the protein CASRSTIAGGIGEQYF.

The table lists this clonotype with a few counts. The V gene is TRBV11-2, the J gene TRBJ2-1; weak D call: TRBD2 (6 bases). The germline CDR1 and CDR2 sequences are SGHAT and FQNNGV. V was pared by 6 bases and J by 6 bases, with 15 bases between. The length of the CDR3 is 14 residues. The DNA of the CDR3 is TGTGCCAGCAGGGCCTCCGGGAGTATCAATGAGCAGTTCTTC. It specifies CASRASGSINEQFF.

The V gene is TRBV25-1, the J gene TRBJ1-6; D perhaps matches TRBD1 (5 bases). V lost 2 bases to trimming and J lost 7 bases, with 15 bases between them. This CDR3 comprises 16 residues. CDR1 and CDR2 (germline): MGHDK, SYGVNS. The CDR3 sequence is CASSEMIGRGNSPLHF. The CDR3 DNA is TGTGCCAGCAGTGAAATGATTGGTCGGGGGAATTCACCCCTCCACTTT.

This clonotype was counted between two and nine times. The V gene is TRBV10-3, the J gene TRBJ1-6, with D maybe TRBD1 (5 bases). Germline V gene lookup returns CDR1 ENHRY and CDR2 SYGVKD. The CDR3 totals 14 residues. V lost 4 bases and J 7 bases, leaving 11 bases between the germline ends. CDR3 in DNA: TGTGCCATCAGTGCTCAGGGCCAGAATTCACCCCTCCACTTT. Translation gives CAISAQGQNSPLHF.

The rearrangement links TRBV29-1 to TRBJ2-3; 9 nucleotides match TRBD1. The V gene's germline CDR1 is SQVTM and CDR2 ANQGSEA. J was trimmed by 5 bases and V by 3 bases; bases with no gene match: 3. The CDR3 totals 13 residues. The CDR3 spells CSVDRQGGDTQYF. In nucleotides, the CDR3 is TGCAGCGTTGATCGACAGGGGGGAGATACGCAGTATTTT.

The J gene is TRBJ2-3, the V gene TRBV5-5; 7 positions match TRBD2. The germline V gene encodes CDR1 SGHKS and CDR2 YYEKEE (reference sequence). After removal of 1 base from V and 0 bases from J, the junction contained 5 bases not matched to a gene. This CDR3 is 16 amino acids long. CDR3 loop: CASSLSGVSSTDTQYF. CDR3 DNA sequence: TGTGCCAGCAGCTTGAGCGGGGTCTCTAGCACAGATACGCAGTATTTT. Filled out from reference TRBV5-5 and TRBJ2-3, the complete variable domain reads DAGVTQSPTHLIKTRGQQVTLRCSPISGHKSVSWYQQVLGQGPQFIFQYYEKEERGRGNFPDRFSARQFPNYSSELNVNALLLGDSALYLCASSLSGVSSTDTQYFGPGTRLTVL.

Only one count was recorded for this clonotype. J is TRBJ1-2 and V is TRBV12-3 or TRBV12-4, with a tentative D call TRBD1 (6 bases). This CDR3 spans 12 amino acids. V lost 5 bases, J lost 7 bases, and 11 bases lay in between. The CDR3: CASSVTGSGYTF. CDR3 in DNA: TGTGCCAGCAGTGTCACAGGGTCTGGCTACACCTTC.

The chain links TRBV5-1 to TRBJ2-3; TRBD1 matches 7 bases. J lost 0 bases, V lost 5 bases, and 9 bases had no gene match. Germline CDR1 is SGHRS and CDR2 is YFSETQ. CDR3 size: 16 residues. This CDR3 is CASRRDPGQSTDTQYF. The DNA for the CDR3 is TGCGCCAGCAGGCGCGATCCGGGACAGAGCACAGATACGCAGTATTTT.

This clonotype was detected a few times. DNA for the CDR3: TGCGCCAGCAGTCTTACGGGCGGGCAGCTAAACGAGCAGTACTTC. This codes for CASSLTGGQLNEQYF. The chain uses TRBV10-2 and TRBJ2-7, with D tentatively TRBD2 (5 bases). Trimming stripped 5 bases from V and 5 bases from J, with 19 bases between. This CDR3 has 15 residues. Germline V gene data show CDR1 as WSHSY and CDR2 as SAAADI.

The chain joins TRBV10-3 to TRBJ2-3; D may be TRBD2 (5 bases). The germline V and J ends were trimmed by 8 bases and 0 bases, with 12 bases remaining between them. Germline CDR1 reads ENHRY; CDR2 reads SYGVKD. The CDR3 is 14 residues long. CDR3 protein: CAIQSGASTDTQYF. Here the CDR3 DNA reads TGTGCCATCCAAAGCGGAGCTAGCACAGATACGCAGTATTTT.

This clonotype was seen more than once but under ten times. The V call is TRBV20-1, the J call TRBJ2-1, with 9 bases lining up with TRBD2. Germline lookup yields CDR1 DFQATT and CDR2 SNEGSKA (reference sequence). The CDR3 totals 12 residues. V lost 7 bases to trimming and J lost 13 bases; unmatched junction nucleotides: 11. CDR3 sequence reads: CSGKSLAGIQFF. In DNA, the CDR3 is TGCAGTGGGAAGAGCCTAGCGGGGATACAGTTCTTC.

This chain uses TRBV5-6 with TRBJ2-5; tentative D call: TRBD1 (6 bases). TRBJ2-7 matches the DNA end more closely, so the J call is doubtful. The CDR3 spans 15 residues. Germline V gives CDR1 SGHDT, CDR2 YYEEEE. CDR3 sequence: CASSVTGTKPGEQYF. As DNA, the CDR3 is TGTGCCAGCAGCGTCACCGGGACAAAACCAGGCGAGCAGTACTTC.

The CDR3: CASSLVSGGAADTQYF. The CDR3 nucleotides are TGTGCCAGCAGCTTAGTCAGCGGGGGGGCCGCAGATACGCAGTATTTT. The chain couples TRBV7-2 to TRBJ2-3, with 10 nucleotides matching TRBD2. This CDR3 region has 16 residues. The germline V gene encodes CDR1 SGHTA and CDR2 FQGNSA. Trimming at V came to 1 base and at J to 4 bases, leaving 5 bases not matched to a gene.